This T cell receptor beta chain is from a study of T cell changes during pregnancy in multiple sclerosis. The assay was immunoSEQ multiplex PCR, and TCRdb's table has in-frame clones only and misses some. Of under 70,000 clones listed, roughly 90% were seen once; the top ten hold about 0.6%. The TCR originated in a female donor with multiple sclerosis, enrolled in a pregnancy study. Sequenced here: CD4+ T cells from peripheral blood mononuclear cells, sampled after pregnancy.

In DNA, the CDR3 is TGTGCCAGCAGCCCACCTAGCACCCGCTCGAATGAGCAGTTCTTC. This gives the protein CASSPPSTRSNEQFF. The V gene is TRBV7-8, the J gene TRBJ2-1; the D gene is possibly TRBD2 (5 bases). Trimming removed 5 bases from V and 7 bases from J, with 18 bases in between. The CDR3 length is 15 residues. Per germline, CDR1 SGHVS and CDR2 FQNEAQ.